Below are 2 T cell receptor beta chains sequenced from a single sample in a study of CD8 T cells in ankylosing spondylitis. One entry per CDR3 protein results from TCRdb running MiXCR on the 5' RACE reads. The sample holds about 400,000 distinct CDR3 sequences, roughly 22% seen once. The sequenced sample was blood, either unsorted or a sorted T cell fraction (not recorded which). These receptors were collected from a male donor with ankylosing spondylitis or in good health (not recorded which).

This clonotype was observed a handful of times. J is TRBJ1-1 and V is TRBV29-1, with TRBD1 matching 7 bases. Germline CDR1 reads SQVTM; CDR2 reads ANQGSEA. Trimming cost V 6 bases and J 0 bases; bases outside gene matches: 1. The CDR3 length is 12 residues. CDR3 coding DNA: TGCAGCGTCACAGGGGTGAACACTGAAGCTTTCTTT. This translates into CSVTGVNTEAFF.

Only a few counts were recorded for this clonotype. This chain joins TRBV12-3 or TRBV12-4 and TRBJ2-7; D is perhaps TRBD2 (5 bases). V shed 6 bases and J shed 4 bases, with 13 bases lying between them. The CDR3 extends over 13 amino acids. The CDR3 loop is CASSPSLAYEQYF. The CDR3 DNA reads as TGTGCCAGCAGCCCAAGTCTAGCTTACGAGCAGTACTTC.